This T cell receptor beta chain was observed in a study of regulatory T cells in long-lasting Graves disease. Study-level points and caveats: Patients with persistent disease showed a bias toward TRBV28, TRBJ1-2 and TRBJ2-5.

Germline V lookup: CDR1 SGHTA, CDR2 FQGNSA. CDR3 size: 15 residues. Arm-PCR of CDR3 regions and iRepertoire HTBI primers were the basis on which TCR beta libraries were built. Per the authors' pipeline: The samples included approximately 62 TRBV and more than 12 TRBJ segments. Via MiXCR, TCRdb re-called the multiplex PCR reads, giving one row per CDR3 protein. TCRdb's processing, not the authors' own work, is the source of the V and J calls. The data show under 450,000 distinct CDR3 sequences, with 12% seen just once and under 20% held by the top ten. As to this clonotype: Its antigen remains unidentified. A much larger clonotype is one base distant, so this may be a read error.

Time point described: newly diagnosed GD, antithyroid drugs for less than 3 months. PBMCs provided the RNA from which the TCR library was made. These data also formed part of another study, on T cells in Graves' hyperthyroidism and ophthalmopathy. This second study notes: The model predicted ophthalmopathy a median around 6.5 months before onset.

The chain uses TRBV7-2 and TRBJ1-5, with D maybe TRBD1 (5 bases). Here the sequenced sample was peripheral blood mononuclear cells (PBMCs), taken at new diagnosis, from a patient treated with antithyroid drugs. This TCR was recovered from a woman between 18 and 29 years old with Graves disease. CDR3 sequence: CAGSFRVSGGQPQHF. Written as DNA, the CDR3 is TGTGCCGGCAGCTTCCGGGTCTCCGGGGGTCAGCCCCAGCATTTT.